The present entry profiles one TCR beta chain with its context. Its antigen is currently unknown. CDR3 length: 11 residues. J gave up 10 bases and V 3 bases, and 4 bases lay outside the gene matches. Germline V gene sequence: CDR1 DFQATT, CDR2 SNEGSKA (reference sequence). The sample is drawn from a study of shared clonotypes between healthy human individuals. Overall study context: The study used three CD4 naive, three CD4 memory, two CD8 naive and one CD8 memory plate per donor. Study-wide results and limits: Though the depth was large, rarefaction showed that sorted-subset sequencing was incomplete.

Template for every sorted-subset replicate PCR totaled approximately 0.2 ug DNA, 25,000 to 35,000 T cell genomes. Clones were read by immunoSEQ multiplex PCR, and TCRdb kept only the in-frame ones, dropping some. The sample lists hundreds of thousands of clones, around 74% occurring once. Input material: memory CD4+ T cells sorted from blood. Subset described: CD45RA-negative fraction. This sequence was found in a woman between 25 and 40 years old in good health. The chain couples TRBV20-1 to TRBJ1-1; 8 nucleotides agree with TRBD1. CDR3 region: CSASRQGAAFF. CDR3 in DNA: TGCAGTGCTAGCCGTCAGGGGGCAGCTTTCTTT.